Below are 9 T cell receptor beta chains sequenced from a single sample in a study of blood T cells in healthy people across ages. The second PCR ran roughly 6 to 12 cycles with a sample-barcoded 5' primer and J-beta primers. Each CDR3 protein is one row after TCRdb ran MiXCR on the 5' RACE reads. This table has approximately 600,000 distinct CDR3 sequences, around three fifths appearing once. Source material: blood. The source of these receptors is a man aged 60-69 years in good health.

Concerning this clonotype itself: One junction end disagrees with the germline gene, perhaps due to a read error. This chain connects TRBV7-2 to TRBJ1-6, with unresolved D. Germline values: CDR1 SGHTA, CDR2 FQGNSA. The CDR3 contains 14 residues. The CDR3 reads CASRNAGFRSPPHF. In DNA, the CDR3 is TGTGCCAGCAGAAATGCGGGATTCCGGTCACCCCCCCACTTT.

The genes are TRBV15 and TRBJ1-5; 7 bases map to TRBD1. The germline gives CDR1 LNHNV, CDR2 YYDKDF (reference sequence). J lost 2 bases, V lost 3 bases, and 4 bases had no gene match. CDR3 length equals 15 residues. CDR3 in DNA: TGTGCCACCAGCAGCCACACAGGGGGCAATCAGCCCCAGCATTTT. Translated: CATSSHTGGNQPQHF.

This chain connects TRBV6-5 to TRBJ1-2; weak D call: TRBD1 (5 bases). V was shortened by 0 bases and J by 8 bases, with 13 bases between the two germline ends. The CDR3 consists of 14 residues. The V gene's germline CDR1 is MNHEY and CDR2 SVGAGI. The CDR3, as DNA: TGTGCCAGCAGTTACTCGATAGGGGCGGGCGGCTACACCTTC. This gives the protein CASSYSIGAGGYTF.

The chain joins TRBV6-5 to TRBJ2-5; D unresolved. The germline V gene encodes CDR1 MNHEY and CDR2 SVGAGI. This CDR3 region has 14 residues. V lost 2 bases to trimming and J lost 5 bases, with 12 bases between them. The CDR3 protein is CASSYTETRETQYF. In nucleotides, the CDR3 is TGTGCCAGCAGTTACACGGAGACGAGGGAGACCCAGTACTTC.

The rearrangement joins TRBV5-1 to TRBJ2-1; TRBD2 matches at 9 bases. Germline CDR1 reads SGHRS; CDR2 reads YFSETQ. This CDR3 spans 14 amino acids. J lost 9 bases, V lost 7 bases, and 11 bases had no gene match. The CDR3 DNA sequence: TGCGCCAGCTCTACTCGCGGGGGGGCTGGTGAGCAGTTCTTC. Residues: CASSTRGGAGEQFF.

This clonotype was seen a few times. The chain carries TRBV28 and TRBJ1-4; D gene uncertain. CDR1 and CDR2 from the germline V gene are MDHEN and SYDVKM. The CDR3 extends over 13 amino acids. V lost 8 bases and J 6 bases, leaving 13 bases between the germline ends. The CDR3 sequence: CASFRAGDEKLFF. The CDR3 coding sequence is TGTGCCAGCTTTAGAGCTGGGGATGAAAAACTGTTTTTT.

The CDR3, as DNA: TGTGCCAGCAGCCCCTTTCAAGGACAGGGGGGCAGTGGCTACACCTTC. It yields the protein CASSPFQGQGGSGYTF. The rearrangement links TRBV2 to TRBJ1-2; TRBD1 agrees at 10 bases. V shed 6 bases, J shed 7 bases, and the junction held 14 bases outside the gene matches. This CDR3 contains 16 residues. Germline values: CDR1 SNHLY, CDR2 FYNNEI.

V and J are TRBV29-1 and TRBJ1-1; 7 bases line up with TRBD1. This CDR3 has 13 residues. Germline V lookup: CDR1 SQVTM, CDR2 ANQGSEA. J lost 0 bases, V lost 4 bases, and 2 bases had no gene match. The CDR3 nucleotides are TGCAGCGTTGGGGGGACAGTGAACACTGAAGCTTTCTTT. It encodes CSVGGTVNTEAFF.

This chain links TRBV10-3 with TRBJ2-7; TRBD1 agrees at 11 bases. In germline, CDR1 is ENHRY, CDR2 SYGVKD. With V trimmed by 3 bases and J by 6 bases, 7 bases remained unmatched. The CDR3 extends over 15 amino acids. The CDR3 spells CAISEVRTGGGEQYF. CDR3 nucleotides: TGTGCCATCAGTGAAGTCCGGACAGGGGGCGGCGAGCAGTACTTC.